Only a few counts were recorded for the clone carrying this TCR beta chain. Its antigen is unidentified. The sample is drawn from a study of T-cell memory formation after mild COVID-19. Findings and caveats of the study: For second-wave clones that peaked at day 37, SARS-CoV-2 specificity went unverified.

One entry per CDR3 protein results from TCRdb running MiXCR on the 5' RACE reads. The sample gives hundreds of thousands of distinct CDR3 sequences, roughly 19% of which show up once; around 23% is in the top ten. The CDR3 consists of 15 residues. After removal of 4 bases from V and 8 bases from J, the junction contained 7 bases not matched to a gene. The germline V gene has CDR1 SGHTA and CDR2 FQGTGA. The chain joins TRBV7-3 to TRBJ1-6; 8 positions agree with TRBD1. The sequenced sample was PBMCs or a T cell subset sorted from them (not recorded which). This TCR was sampled from a man aged 18 to 30 who had mild COVID-19 (a few samples of this study predate the infection). Cell type and time point are not known. The CDR3 DNA reads TGTGCCAGCAGCTCCGGACAGGGAAAGCATTCACCCCTCCACTTT. It is translated as CASSSGQGKHSPLHF.